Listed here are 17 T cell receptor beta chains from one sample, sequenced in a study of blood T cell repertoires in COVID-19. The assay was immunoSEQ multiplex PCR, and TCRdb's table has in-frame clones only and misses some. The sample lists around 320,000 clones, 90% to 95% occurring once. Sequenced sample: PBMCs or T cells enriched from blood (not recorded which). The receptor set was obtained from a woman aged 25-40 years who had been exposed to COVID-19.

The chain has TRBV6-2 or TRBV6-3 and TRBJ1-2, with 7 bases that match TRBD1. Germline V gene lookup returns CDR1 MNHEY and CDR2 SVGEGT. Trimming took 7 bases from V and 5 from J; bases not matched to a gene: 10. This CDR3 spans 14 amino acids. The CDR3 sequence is CASTPDRASYGYTF. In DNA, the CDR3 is TGTGCCAGCACCCCCGACAGGGCAAGTTATGGCTACACCTTC.

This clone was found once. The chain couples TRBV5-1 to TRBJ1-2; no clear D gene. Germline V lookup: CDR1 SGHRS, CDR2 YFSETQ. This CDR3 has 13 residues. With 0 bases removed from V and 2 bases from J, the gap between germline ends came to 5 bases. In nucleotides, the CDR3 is TGCGCCAGCAGCTTGGGACTGAACTATGGCTACACCTTC. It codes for CASSLGLNYGYTF.

The CDR3 here is CASSLERVGNSPLHF. The CDR3 DNA is TGTGCCAGCAGCTTGGAGAGGGTTGGCAATTCACCCCTCCACTTT. The V call is TRBV5-8, the J call TRBJ1-6; D is undetermined. The CDR3 is made up of 15 amino acids. Germline CDR1 and CDR2: SGHTS and YDEGEE. Trimming shortened V by 0 bases and J by 7 bases, and 11 bases separated the two germline ends.

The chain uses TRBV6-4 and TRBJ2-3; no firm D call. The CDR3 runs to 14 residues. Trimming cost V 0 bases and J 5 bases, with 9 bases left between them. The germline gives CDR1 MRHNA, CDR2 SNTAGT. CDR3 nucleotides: TGTGCCAGCAGTGACTCGACTGGCCAAGATACGCAGTATTTT. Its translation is CASSDSTGQDTQYF.

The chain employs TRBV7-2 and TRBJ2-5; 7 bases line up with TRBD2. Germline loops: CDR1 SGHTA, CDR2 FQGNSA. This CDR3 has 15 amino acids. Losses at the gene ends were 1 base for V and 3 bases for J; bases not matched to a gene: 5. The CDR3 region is CASSLVGTTKETQYF. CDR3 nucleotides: TGTGCCAGCAGCTTAGTTGGGACTACAAAAGAGACCCAGTACTTC.

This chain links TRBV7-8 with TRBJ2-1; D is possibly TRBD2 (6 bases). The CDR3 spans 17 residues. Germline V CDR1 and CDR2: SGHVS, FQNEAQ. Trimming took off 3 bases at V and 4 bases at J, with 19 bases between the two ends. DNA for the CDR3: TGTGCCAGCAGCTTCCACCCCGGGACGGGGGTGTACAATGAGCAGTTCTTC. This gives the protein CASSFHPGTGVYNEQFF.

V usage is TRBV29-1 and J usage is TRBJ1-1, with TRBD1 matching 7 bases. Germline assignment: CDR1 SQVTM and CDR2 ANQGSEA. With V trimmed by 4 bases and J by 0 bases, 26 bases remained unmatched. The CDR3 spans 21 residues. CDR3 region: CSVVPRPSIRDSLPLNTEAFF. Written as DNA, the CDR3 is TGCAGCGTTGTGCCGCGTCCCAGCATACGGGACAGCCTACCCTTGAACACTGAAGCTTTCTTT.

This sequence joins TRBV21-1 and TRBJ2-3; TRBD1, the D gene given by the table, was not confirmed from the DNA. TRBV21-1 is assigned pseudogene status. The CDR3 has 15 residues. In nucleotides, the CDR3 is TGTGCCAGCAGCAAACTCTGGCTCGCAGGTGATACGCAGTATTTT. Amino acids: CASSKLWLAGDTQYF.

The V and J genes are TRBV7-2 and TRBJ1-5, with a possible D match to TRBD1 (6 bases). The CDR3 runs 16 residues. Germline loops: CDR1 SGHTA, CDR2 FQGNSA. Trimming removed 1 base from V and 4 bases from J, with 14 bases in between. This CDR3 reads CASSLGAGDPNQPQHF. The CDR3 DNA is TGTGCCAGCAGCTTAGGGGCAGGGGACCCAAATCAGCCCCAGCATTTT. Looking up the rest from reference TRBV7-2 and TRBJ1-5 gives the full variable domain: GAGVSQSPSNKVTEKGKDVELRCDPISGHTALYWYRQSLGQGLEFLIYFQGNSAPDKSGLPSDRFSAERTGGSVSTLTIQRTQQEDSAVYLCASSLGAGDPNQPQHFGDGTRLSIL.

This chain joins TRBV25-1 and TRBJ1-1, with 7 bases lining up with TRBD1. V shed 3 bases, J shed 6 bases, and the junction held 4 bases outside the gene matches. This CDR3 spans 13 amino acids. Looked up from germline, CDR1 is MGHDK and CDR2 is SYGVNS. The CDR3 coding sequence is TGTGCCAGCAGTGAGACAGGGCGGGCTGAAGCTTTCTTT. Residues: CASSETGRAEAFF.

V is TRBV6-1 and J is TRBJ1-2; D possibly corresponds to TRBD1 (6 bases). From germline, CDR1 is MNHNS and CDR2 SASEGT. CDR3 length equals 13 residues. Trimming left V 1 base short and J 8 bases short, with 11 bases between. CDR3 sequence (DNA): TGTGCCAGCAGTGAAGTTACAGGGCGGGGCTACACCTTC. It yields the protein CASSEVTGRGYTF.

The CDR3 bases are TGTGCCAGCTCTAGGGGTGCAACTAATGAAAAACTGTTTTTT. Translating it yields CASSRGATNEKLFF. The chain combines TRBV18 with TRBJ1-4; TRBD1 might be the D (5 bases). This CDR3 contains 14 residues. Per germline, CDR1 KGHSH and CDR2 LQKENI. The V end was cut by 6 bases, the J end by 0 bases, with 8 bases between.

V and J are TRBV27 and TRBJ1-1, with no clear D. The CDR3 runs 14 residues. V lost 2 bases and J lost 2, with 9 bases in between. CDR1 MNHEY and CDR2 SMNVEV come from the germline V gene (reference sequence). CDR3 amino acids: CASSLRGGNTEAFF. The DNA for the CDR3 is TGTGCCAGCAGTTTACGTGGCGGCAACACTGAAGCTTTCTTT.

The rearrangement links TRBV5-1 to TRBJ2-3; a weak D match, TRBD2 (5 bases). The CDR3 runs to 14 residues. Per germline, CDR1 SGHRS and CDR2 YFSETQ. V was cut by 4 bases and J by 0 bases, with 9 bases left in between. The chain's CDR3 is CASSPWTSTDTQYF. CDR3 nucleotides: TGCGCCAGCAGCCCATGGACTAGCACAGATACGCAGTATTTT.

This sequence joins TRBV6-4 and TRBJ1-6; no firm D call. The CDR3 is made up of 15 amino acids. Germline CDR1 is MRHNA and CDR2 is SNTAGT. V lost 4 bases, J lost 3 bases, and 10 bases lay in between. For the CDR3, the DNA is TGTGCCAGCAGTGTCCGAGGGCACTATAATTCACCCCTCCACTTT. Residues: CASSVRGHYNSPLHF.

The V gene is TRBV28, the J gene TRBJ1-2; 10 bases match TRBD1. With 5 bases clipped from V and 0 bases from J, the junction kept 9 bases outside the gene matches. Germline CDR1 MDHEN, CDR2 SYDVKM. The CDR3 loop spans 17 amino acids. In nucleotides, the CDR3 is TGTGCCAGCAGTCCATTGACAGGGGGCAAAACTAACTATGGCTACACCTTC. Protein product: CASSPLTGGKTNYGYTF.

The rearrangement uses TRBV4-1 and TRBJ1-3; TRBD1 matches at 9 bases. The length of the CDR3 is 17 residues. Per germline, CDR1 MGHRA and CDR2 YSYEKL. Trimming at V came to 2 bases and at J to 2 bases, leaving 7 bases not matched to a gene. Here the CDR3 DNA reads TGCGCCAGCAGCCAAACCGGGACAGGGCGTCCTGGAAACACCATATATTTT. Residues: CASSQTGTGRPGNTIYF.